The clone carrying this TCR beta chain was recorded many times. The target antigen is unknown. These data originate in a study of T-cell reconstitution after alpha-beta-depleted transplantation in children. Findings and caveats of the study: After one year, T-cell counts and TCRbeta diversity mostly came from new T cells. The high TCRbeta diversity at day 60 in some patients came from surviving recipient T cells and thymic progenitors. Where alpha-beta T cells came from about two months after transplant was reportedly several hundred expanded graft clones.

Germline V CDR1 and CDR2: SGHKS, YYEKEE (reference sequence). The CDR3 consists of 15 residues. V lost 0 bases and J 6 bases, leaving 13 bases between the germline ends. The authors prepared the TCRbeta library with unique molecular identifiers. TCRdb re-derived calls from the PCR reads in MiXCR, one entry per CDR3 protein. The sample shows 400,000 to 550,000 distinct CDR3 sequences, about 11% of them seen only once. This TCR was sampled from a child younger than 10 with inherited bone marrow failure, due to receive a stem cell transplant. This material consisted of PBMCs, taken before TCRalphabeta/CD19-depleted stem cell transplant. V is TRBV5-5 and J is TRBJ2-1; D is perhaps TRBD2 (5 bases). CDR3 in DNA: TGTGCCAGCAGCTTGGCGGGTGTTGAGGGCAATGAGCAGTTCTTC. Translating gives CASSLAGVEGNEQFF. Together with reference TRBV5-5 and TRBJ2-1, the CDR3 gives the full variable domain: DAGVTQSPTHLIKTRGQQVTLRCSPISGHKSVSWYQQVLGQGPQFIFQYYEKEERGRGNFPDRFSARQFPNYSSELNVNALLLGDSALYLCASSLAGVEGNEQFFGPGTRLTVL.